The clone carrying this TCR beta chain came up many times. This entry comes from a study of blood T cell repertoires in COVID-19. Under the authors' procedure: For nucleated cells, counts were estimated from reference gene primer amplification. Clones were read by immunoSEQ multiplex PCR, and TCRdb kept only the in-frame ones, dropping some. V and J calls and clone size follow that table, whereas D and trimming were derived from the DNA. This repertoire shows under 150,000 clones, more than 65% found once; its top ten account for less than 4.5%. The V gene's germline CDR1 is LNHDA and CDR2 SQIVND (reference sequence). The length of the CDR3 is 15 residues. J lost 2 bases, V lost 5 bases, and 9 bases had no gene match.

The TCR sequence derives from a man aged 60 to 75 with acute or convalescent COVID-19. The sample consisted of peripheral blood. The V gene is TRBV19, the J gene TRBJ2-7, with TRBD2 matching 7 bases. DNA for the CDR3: TGTGCCAGTAGTTGGGTAACGGGAGGTGCCTACGAGCAGTACTTC. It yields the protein CASSWVTGGAYEQYF.